This TCR delta chain was documented in a study of gamma-delta T cells after stem cell transplantation. TCRdb applied CATT to the RT-PCR reads for clone calling. The sample contains over a thousand delta-chain clones, under 2% of which appear only once. Concerning this clone: TCRdb has a much larger clone's protein, which differs at residue 3 from the translation of this DNA, likely because of a read error; what is shown is the protein translated from the DNA.

The length of the CDR3 is 20 residues. Germline CDR1 GEAIGNYY, CDR2 EKD. The TCR originated in a human donor. It is not recorded whose cells these are; they may come from a transplant donor. The chain carries TRDV2 and TRDJ1; TRDD3 matches 13 bases. Sequencing was done on a sample of gamma-delta T cells. The CDR3 spells CARDPLLGDTEVSETDKLIF. For the CDR3, the DNA is TGTGCCCGTGACCCACTACTGGGGGATACGGAGGTCTCAGAGACCGATAAACTCATCTTT.